The clone carrying this TCR beta chain was found a few times. Its antigen is as yet unknown. The data stem from a study of T cell repertoires in cytomegalovirus infection. The overall study: Evidence of both CMV infection and a matching HLA type came from public TCR beta signatures.

The V end lost 7 bases, the J end lost 5 bases, and 20 bases lay between the germline ends. Germline CDR1 LNHDA, CDR2 SQIVND (reference sequence). This CDR3 is built from 15 residues. Study outcomes and limitations: There were HLA-C-restricted CMV-specific TCR beta clonotypes dominating the ex vivo response. Individuals carrying CMV plus the relevant HLA were identified by cumulative frequency of public TCR beta families.

TCRdb analysed the reads with MiXCR anew, one entry per CDR3 protein. The profile shows over 250,000 distinct CDR3 sequences, roughly 21% of them singletons. The sequence derives from a human donor in good health (CMV status not recorded). Some clones in this sample may be carry-over from other donors' samples. Sequences were derived from cultured PBMCs, sampled from culture after CMV antigen stimulation. This rearrangement joins TRBV19 to TRBJ2-5; D may match TRBD1 or TRBD2 (5 bases each). The CDR3 here is CASMIGEGRVETQYF. The CDR3 DNA reads as TGTGCCAGTATGATCGGAGAGGGGCGAGTGGAGACCCAGTACTTC.